A single sample is the source of the 8 T cell receptor beta chains below, sequenced in a study of siplizumab effects on memory and regulatory T cells. Assay used: immunoSEQ multiplex PCR; TCRdb lists only in-frame clones, some missing. The sample carries more than 95,000 clones, approximately 94% recorded once. Sequencing input: non-Treg CD4+ T cells sorted from blood. These receptors were obtained from a human donor in good health.

V and J are TRBV5-4 and TRBJ2-2; a possible D gene is TRBD2 (6 bases). Germline V gene data show CDR1 as SGHNT and CDR2 as YYREEE (reference sequence). The ends were cut back, 7 bases at V and 6 bases at J, with 7 bases in the middle. CDR3 length equals 11 residues. In DNA form, the CDR3 reads TGTGCCAGCCGGGGGTCCGGGGAGCTGTTTTTT. Translating gives CASRGSGELFF.

The CDR3 loop is CASSLEGTNNEQFF. CDR3 coding DNA: TGTGCCAGCAGCTTAGAGGGTACGAACAATGAGCAGTTCTTC. The chain has TRBV7-2 and TRBJ2-1; D gene ambiguous. The CDR3 is 14 residues long. Germline CDR1 is SGHTA and CDR2 is FQGNSA. The ends were cut back, 1 base at V and 5 bases at J, with 9 bases in the middle.

This sequence joins TRBV5-1 and TRBJ2-5; D is undetermined. With 0 bases removed from V and 5 bases from J, the gap between germline ends came to 8 bases. Per the germline V gene, CDR1 is SGHRS and CDR2 is YFSETQ. The CDR3 consists of 13 residues. DNA for the CDR3: TGCGCCAGCAGCTTGGTTGCCTATGAGACCCAGTACTTC. Protein sequence: CASSLVAYETQYF. The complete variable domain, with remaining parts taken from reference TRBV5-1 and TRBJ2-5, reads KAGVTQTPRYLIKTRGQQVTLSCSPISGHRSVSWYQQTPGQGLQFLFEYFSETQRNKGNFPGRFSGRQFSNSRSEMNVSTLELGDSALYLCASSLVAYETQYFGPGTRLLVL.

The chain recombines TRBV29-1 with TRBJ2-1, with TRBD2 matching over 14 bases. Germline-derived CDR1 and CDR2 are SQVTM and ANQGSEA. With 6 bases clipped from V and 3 bases from J, the junction kept 4 bases outside the gene matches. The CDR3 contains 15 residues. For the CDR3, the DNA is TGCAGCGTGCGGACTAGCGGGAGGTTCTACAATGAGCAGTTCTTC. Translating gives CSVRTSGRFYNEQFF.

The chain recombines TRBV5-1 with TRBJ2-3; 8 positions agree with TRBD1. The CDR3 runs 16 residues. Unmatched junction bases numbered 8, after V lost 3 bases and J lost 2 bases. The germline gives CDR1 SGHRS, CDR2 YFSETQ. The CDR3 loop reads CASSWGTGTSTDTQYF. The CDR3, as DNA: TGCGCCAGCAGCTGGGGGACAGGCACTTCCACAGATACGCAGTATTTT.

The chain couples TRBV5-1 to TRBJ2-2; 14 bases line up with TRBD2. The ends lost 3 bases at V and 8 bases at J; junction bases unmatched: 12. Germline values: CDR1 SGHRS, CDR2 YFSETQ. The CDR3 consists of 18 residues. The CDR3 nucleotides read TGCGCCAGCAGCTCACACCCGACTAGCGGGGGGGCTGCGGGGGAGCTGTTTTTT. Amino acids: CASSSHPTSGGAAGELFF.

V usage is TRBV9 and J usage is TRBJ1-1, with 7 bases aligning to TRBD1. The junction had 16 bases not matched to a gene; V was cut back by 0 bases and J by 2 bases. The CDR3 runs to 19 residues. The germline V gene encodes CDR1 SGDLS and CDR2 YYNGEE. CDR3 residues: CASSVVAMGQQLLNTEAFF. Written as DNA, the CDR3 is TGTGCCAGCAGCGTAGTAGCTATGGGACAGCAACTCTTAAACACTGAAGCTTTCTTT. The full variable domain, with the rest looked up from reference TRBV9 and TRBJ1-1, is DSGVTQTPKHLITATGQRVTLRCSPRSGDLSVYWYQQSLDQGLQFLIQYYNGEERAKGNILERFSAQQFPDLHSELNLSSLELGDSALYFCASSVVAMGQQLLNTEAFFGQGTRLTVV.

The chain couples TRBV28 to TRBJ1-4; TRBD1 aligns across 9 bases. V was pared by 5 bases and J by 2 bases, with 12 bases of the junction left unmatched. The CDR3 is made up of 18 amino acids. The germline gives CDR1 MDHEN, CDR2 SYDVKM. CDR3 in DNA: TGTGCCAGCAGTCCAGCGGGACAGGGAACGGCGACTAATGAAAAACTGTTTTTT. Translating gives CASSPAGQGTATNEKLFF.